These 30 T cell receptor beta chains were sequenced from one sample in a study of blood T cell repertoires in COVID-19. Here immunoSEQ multiplex PCR was the method, and the copy in TCRdb shows in-frame clones only, minus some. The data hold roughly 700,000 clones, with about 90% observed a single time. The sequencing sample was made of peripheral blood. These receptors originate from a woman between 18 and 30 years old with acute or convalescent COVID-19.

This chain connects TRBV27 to TRBJ1-1, with 10 bases lining up with TRBD1. Trimming cost V 5 bases and J 6 bases; bases outside gene matches: 21. The germline V gene encodes CDR1 MNHEY and CDR2 SMNVEV (reference sequence). The CDR3 covers 19 residues. CDR3 protein: CASSPLLPPTTGGIAEAFF. The CDR3 DNA is TGTGCCAGCAGTCCATTATTGCCACCAACGACAGGGGGCATAGCTGAAGCTTTCTTT.

The chain is built from TRBV4-1 and TRBJ1-2, with 7 positions matching TRBD1. V gave up 4 bases and J gave up 7 bases; unmatched junction bases: 3. The CDR3 contains 12 residues. CDR1 is MGHRA and CDR2 is YSYEKL in the germline V gene. CDR3 nucleotide sequence: TGCGCCAGCAGCCCCGACAGGGCTGGCTACACCTTC. Protein sequence: CASSPDRAGYTF.

The chain joins TRBV18 to TRBJ2-3; maybe TRBD1 (6 bases). The CDR3 is 17 residues long. V lost 1 base and J lost 1, with 15 bases in between. Germline CDR1 is KGHSH and CDR2 is LQKENI. CDR3 loop: CASSPQELAGGTDTQYF. CDR3 coding DNA: TGTGCCAGCTCACCACAGGAGCTGGCAGGGGGCACAGATACGCAGTATTTT.

Worth noting for this clone: Its ends do not fully match the called genes, so a read error is possible. In DNA form, the CDR3 reads TGTGCCAGCAGCCTAGGGCGGGACGGTGAAAAACTGTTTTTT. This gives the protein CASSLGRDGEKLFF. The chain is built from TRBV13 and TRBJ1-4; maybe TRBD1 (5 bases). Germline V CDR1 and CDR2: PRHDT, FYEKMQ (reference sequence). The CDR3 is 14 amino acids.

The rearrangement uses TRBV5-1 and TRBJ2-7; 7 bases align to TRBD2. The CDR3 extends over 13 amino acids. Germline trimming cut 1 base from V and 3 bases from J; bases unmatched to any gene: 1. From germline, CDR1 is SGHRS and CDR2 YFSETQ. This CDR3 reads CASSLWGGYEQYF. CDR3 DNA: TGCGCCAGCAGCTTGTGGGGGGGCTACGAGCAGTACTTC.

This clone was observed once. The chain employs TRBV3-1 (or the pseudogene TRBV3-2) and TRBJ1-6; D unclear. This CDR3 is 12 amino acids long. In germline, CDR1 is LGHDT, CDR2 YNNKEL (reference sequence). Trimming removed 5 bases from V and 4 bases from J, with 3 bases in between. The CDR3 bases are TGTGCCAGCAGCTCATATAATTCACCCCTCCACTTT. This translates into CASSSYNSPLHF.

The V and J genes are TRBV19 and TRBJ1-1, with 7 bases fitting TRBD1. With V trimmed by 6 bases and J by 4 bases, 5 bases remained unmatched. Germline V gene sequence: CDR1 LNHDA, CDR2 SQIVND (reference sequence). This CDR3 comprises 13 residues. CDR3 amino acids: CASRLGGGTEAFF. DNA of the CDR3: TGTGCCAGTAGACTAGGGGGCGGCACTGAAGCTTTCTTT.

In this sample, this clone turned up once. The chain employs TRBV27 and TRBJ1-1, with 9 bases that match TRBD1. The V segment lost 4 bases and the J segment 5 bases; nucleotides outside the gene matches: 2. The length of the CDR3 is 13 residues. Germline CDR1 is MNHEY and CDR2 is SMNVEV (reference sequence). The CDR3 nucleotides read TGTGCCAGCAGTTCGACAGGGGGGACTGAAGCTTTCTTT. Protein: CASSSTGGTEAFF.

The genes are TRBV6-1 and TRBJ1-1; no reliable D call. The germline CDR1 and CDR2 sequences are MNHNS and SASEGT. Trimming took 1 base from V and 10 from J, leaving 7 bases between them. CDR3 length: 11 amino acids. The CDR3 reads CASSEGERAFF. CDR3 sequence (DNA): TGTGCCAGCAGTGAAGGGGAGCGAGCTTTCTTT.

This chain joins TRBV3-1 (or the pseudogene TRBV3-2) and TRBJ2-1, with D possibly TRBD1 on 5 matching bases. Germline-derived CDR1 and CDR2 are LGHDT and YNNKEL (reference sequence). CDR3 size: 17 residues. V lost 2 bases to trimming and J lost 0 bases, with 14 bases between them. For the CDR3, the DNA is TGTGCCAGCAGCCAACCATACAGGTTGAGCTCCTACAATGAGCAGTTCTTC. Its translation is CASSQPYRLSSYNEQFF.

The chain couples TRBV12-3 or TRBV12-4 to TRBJ1-6, with D unclear. The V end was cut by 7 bases, the J end by 6 bases, with 10 bases between. The CDR3 length is 13 residues. The CDR3 loop reads CASTGVANSPLHF. The CDR3 DNA reads TGTGCCAGCACCGGAGTGGCTAATTCACCCCTCCACTTT.

This sequence joins TRBV7-2 and TRBJ1-3; D not resolved. The V and J ends lost 5 bases and 0 bases respectively, with 14 bases between them. CDR3 length equals 16 residues. Per the germline V gene, CDR1 is SGHTA and CDR2 is FQGNSA. CDR3 protein: CASSRRTGGSGNTIYF. The DNA for the CDR3 is TGTGCCAGCAGCCGCCGGACGGGAGGCTCTGGAAACACCATATATTTT.

V and J are TRBV5-1 and TRBJ1-2; 8 bases align to TRBD1. The CDR3 is 13 residues long. V gave up 4 bases and J gave up 8 bases; unmatched junction bases: 7. Germline-derived CDR1 and CDR2 are SGHRS and YFSETQ. CDR3 residues: CASSPLTGVGYTF. The CDR3 nucleotides are TGCGCCAGCAGCCCCCTGACAGGGGTCGGCTACACCTTC.

The V and J genes are TRBV30 and TRBJ1-2, with TRBD1 as a possible D gene (6 bases). Germline CDR1 is GTSNPN and CDR2 is SVGIG (reference sequence). There are 15 residues in the CDR3. V lost 2 bases and J 0 bases, leaving 13 bases between the germline ends. CDR3 sequence (DNA): TGTGCCTGGAGTTCCCCAGGGGCAACTAACTATGGCTACACCTTC. It is translated as CAWSSPGATNYGYTF.

The chain couples TRBV30 to TRBJ1-2, with unresolved D. V was trimmed by 5 bases and J by 0 bases, leaving 10 bases between them. The CDR3 length is 13 residues. Germline V gene lookup returns CDR1 GTSNPN and CDR2 SVGIG (reference sequence). This CDR3 reads CAWSSTPNYGYTF. CDR3 bases: TGTGCCTGGTCATCGACACCTAACTATGGCTACACCTTC.

The chain links TRBV5-6 to TRBJ1-1, with 8 bases matching TRBD1. The J segment lost 6 bases and the V segment lost 0 bases, leaving 13 bases of the junction unmatched. Looked up from germline, CDR1 is SGHDT and CDR2 is YYEEEE. The CDR3 consists of 17 residues. CDR3 in amino acids: CASSLVGQTGGEAEAFF. As DNA, the CDR3 is TGTGCCAGCAGCTTGGTGGGTCAAACAGGGGGGGAGGCTGAAGCTTTCTTT.

This rearrangement joins TRBV27 to TRBJ1-5; D not resolved. Germline CDR1 is MNHEY and CDR2 is SMNVEV (reference sequence). Trimming took 5 bases from V and 0 from J, leaving 17 bases between them. CDR3 length: 17 amino acids. The CDR3 region has the DNA TGTGCCAGCAGTCCCTCCCGCCGGTTACTTAGCAATCAGCCCCAGCATTTT. Translating it yields CASSPSRRLLSNQPQHF.

The chain has TRBV4-1 and TRBJ2-1; maybe TRBD1 (6 bases). V shed 0 bases and J shed 8 bases, with 11 bases lying between them. This CDR3 has 14 amino acids. Germline V lookup: CDR1 MGHRA, CDR2 YSYEKL. The CDR3 DNA follows: TGCGCCAGCAGCCAAGATATCAGGGGCTATGAGCAGTTCTTC. It is translated as CASSQDIRGYEQFF.

This chain joins TRBV12-3 or TRBV12-4 and TRBJ1-1, with D perhaps matching TRBD1 (5 bases). The CDR3 spans 12 residues. The germline V and J ends were trimmed by 7 bases and 5 bases, with 11 bases remaining between them. In DNA, the CDR3 is TGTGCCAGCACCCTGGGGGGGACTGAAGCTTTCTTT. It encodes CASTLGGTEAFF.

This clone was seen only once. This chain joins TRBV18 and TRBJ2-7; no clear D. V lost 4 bases to trimming and J lost 2 bases, with 12 bases between them. The germline CDR1 and CDR2 sequences are KGHSH and LQKENI. The CDR3 consists of 14 residues. CDR3 in amino acids: CASSRPEITYEQYF. DNA of the CDR3: TGTGCCAGCTCACGCCCAGAAATAACCTACGAGCAGTACTTC.

This rearrangement joins TRBV12-5 to TRBJ1-1; D not resolved. There are 12 residues in the CDR3. Germline CDR1 is LGHNT and CDR2 is FRNRAP. Trimming shortened V by 1 base and J by 8 bases, and 8 bases separated the two germline ends. The CDR3 bases are TGTGCTAGTGGTTTGGGCCCCCAGGAAGCTTTCTTT. It encodes CASGLGPQEAFF.

CDR3 bases: TGTGCCAGCAGCCAAGTATCCAACTATGGCTACACCTTC. It translates to CASSQVSNYGYTF. V usage is TRBV14 and J usage is TRBJ1-2; the D is unclear. Trimming took 1 base from V and 2 from J, leaving 5 bases between them. This CDR3 contains 13 residues. CDR1 SGHDN and CDR2 FVKESK come from the germline V gene.

The rearrangement links TRBV3-1 (or the pseudogene TRBV3-2) to TRBJ2-1; TRBD2 is a possible D gene (6 bases). This CDR3 contains 14 residues. Per germline, CDR1 LGHDT and CDR2 YNNKEL (reference sequence). The ends were cut back, 7 bases at V and 5 bases at J, with 15 bases in the middle. CDR3 DNA: TGTGCCAGCACCCCCACGCGGGGAAACAATGAGCAGTTCTTC. Its protein is CASTPTRGNNEQFF.

The gene calls are TRBV6-6 and TRBJ1-2; D ambiguous. Germline CDR1 is MNHNY and CDR2 is SVGAGI (reference sequence). Trimming took 6 bases from V and 6 from J, leaving 14 bases between them. The CDR3 is 13 residues long. CDR3 in amino acids: CASRARDMDGYTF. In DNA, the CDR3 is TGTGCCAGCAGGGCCCGGGATATGGATGGCTACACCTTC.

Only one count was recorded for this clone. The chain couples TRBV7-3 to TRBJ2-6; the match to TRBD1 covers 8 bases. Trimming removed 4 bases from V and 4 bases from J; junction bases left unmatched: 12. Per the germline V gene, CDR1 is SGHTA and CDR2 is FQGTGA. There are 18 residues in the CDR3. DNA for the CDR3: TGTGCCAGCAGCTCCCATCCGGGACAGGTAGCAGGGGCCAACGTCCTGACTTTC. Translated: CASSSHPGQVAGANVLTF. Drawing the rest from reference TRBV7-3 and TRBJ2-6, the complete variable domain is GAGVSQTPSNKVTEKGKYVELRCDPISGHTALYWYRQSLGQGPEFLIYFQGTGAADDSGLPNDRFFAVRPEGSVSTLKIQRTERGDSAVYLCASSSHPGQVAGANVLTFGAGSRLTVL.

The V gene is TRBV15, the J gene TRBJ2-5; D gene unclear. CDR1 is LNHNV and CDR2 is YYDKDF in the germline V gene (reference sequence). Trimming removed 0 bases from V and 1 base from J, with 6 bases in between. The CDR3 is 14 residues long. The CDR3 DNA reads TGTGCCACCAGCAGAGACTCTATCCAAGAGACCCAGTACTTC. Amino acid sequence: CATSRDSIQETQYF. Based on the CDR3 plus reference TRBV15 and TRBJ2-5, the full variable domain is DAMVIQNPRYQVTQFGKPVTLSCSQTLNHNVMYWYQQKSSQAPKLLFHYYDKDFNNEADTPDNFQSRRPNTSFCFLDIRSPGLGDTAMYLCATSRDSIQETQYFGPGTRLLVL.

This chain joins TRBV30 and TRBJ1-5; 7 bases fit TRBD1. Germline lookup yields CDR1 GTSNPN and CDR2 SVGIG (reference sequence). V shed 2 bases and J 2 bases; nucleotides not matched to a gene: 12. The length of the CDR3 is 17 residues. The CDR3 DNA sequence: TGTGCCTGGAGTCCCCACAGAGACAGGGACGGCAATCAGCCCCAGCATTTT. It codes for CAWSPHRDRDGNQPQHF.

The J gene is TRBJ1-4, the V gene TRBV19; no clear D gene. This CDR3 region has 12 residues. Trimming pared 5 bases from V and 7 bases from J, leaving 8 bases between. Germline CDR1 is LNHDA and CDR2 is SQIVND (reference sequence). CDR3 loop: CASSEQIEKLFF. DNA for the CDR3: TGTGCCAGTAGTGAACAGATTGAAAAACTGTTTTTT.

Regarding this clone: Other DNA sequences in this specimen translate into the identical CDR3. This sequence joins TRBV9 and TRBJ1-2, with D hard to call. V was pared by 0 bases and J by 8 bases, with 8 bases between. The CDR3 loop spans 12 amino acids. Germline V gene sequence: CDR1 SGDLS, CDR2 YYNGEE. CDR3 loop: CASSVGGRGYTF. CDR3 in DNA: TGTGCCAGCAGCGTAGGAGGTCGGGGCTACACCTTC.

The V and J genes are TRBV27 and TRBJ1-2; D is possibly TRBD1 (5 bases). CDR3 length: 13 amino acids. Trimming removed 0 bases from V and 7 bases from J, with 9 bases in between. In germline, CDR1 is MNHEY, CDR2 SMNVEV (reference sequence). CDR3 DNA: TGTGCCAGCAGTTTATCGGGAGGGGTTGGCTACACCTTC. This gives the protein CASSLSGGVGYTF.